These 26 T cell receptor beta chains originate from one sample sequenced in a study of blood T cells in healthy people across ages (dated by TCRdb to the mid-2010s). The library was obtained by 5' RACE. The listed sequencing device is Illumina HiSeq 2500. A second PCR of about 6 to 12 cycles was performed with a sample-barcoded 5' primer and a J-beta primer mix. The public sequencing data were trimmed at Q25 with fastp and processed into clonotypes with MiXCR by TCRdb, which kept only in-frame beta chains. Entries that share a CDR3 protein sequence are merged under the most common genes and DNA. The sample data list 920,000 or so distinct CDR3 sequences, and under 45% of these were observed just once. Approximately 19% of the sample goes to the ten largest clones. Sequenced sample: blood. The receptors shown here come from a woman aged 55-69 years in good health.

This chain uses TRBV24-1 with TRBJ2-7, with D possibly matching TRBD1 (5 bases). The CDR3 is 14 residues long. Per germline, CDR1 KGHDR and CDR2 SFDVKD. V lost 4 bases and J lost 7, with 16 bases in between. The CDR3 DNA sequence: TGTGCCACCAGTGACCCCGGGCAGGACAATGAGCAGTACTTC. As protein: CATSDPGQDNEQYF.

Concerning this clonotype itself: A junction end diverges from the germline sequence, so it may reflect a read error. The chain links TRBV20-1 to TRBJ2-5; the D call may be TRBD1 or TRBD2 (5 bases each). This CDR3 contains 14 residues. In germline, CDR1 is DFQATT, CDR2 SNEGSKA (reference sequence). The CDR3 DNA is TGCAGTACTAGAGTGCAACCCGCCGGGGCAACCCAGTACTTC. Protein sequence: CSTRVQPAGATQYF.

This clonotype was recorded a few times. The V call is TRBV12-3 or TRBV12-4, the J call TRBJ2-7; the D call may be TRBD1 or TRBD2 (5 bases each). V shed 6 bases and J shed 5 bases, with 11 bases lying between them. This CDR3 spans 12 amino acids. CDR3 residues: CASSQGPHEQYF. In DNA, the CDR3 is TGTGCCAGCAGCCAGGGACCTCACGAGCAGTACTTC.

This clonotype turned up a few times. The chain links TRBV5-8 to TRBJ2-7; 10 bases align to TRBD1. This CDR3 is 14 amino acids long. J gave up 3 bases and V 4 bases, and 4 bases lay outside the gene matches. Per the germline V gene, CDR1 is SGHTS and CDR2 is YDEGEE. The CDR3 protein is CASSDRDRGYEQYF. Written as DNA, the CDR3 is TGTGCCAGCAGCGACCGGGACAGGGGCTACGAGCAGTACTTC.

The chain recombines TRBV12-3 or TRBV12-4 with TRBJ1-1, with D perhaps TRBD1 (6 bases). The CDR3 length is 14 residues. The V end was cut by 3 bases, the J end by 4 bases, with 12 bases between. Written as DNA, the CDR3 is TGTGCCAGCAGTTTGGGGGCCACGGGCACTGAAGCTTTCTTT. Translation gives CASSLGATGTEAFF.

The chain uses TRBV28 and TRBJ2-1; the match to TRBD2 covers 10 bases. V shed 7 bases and J 10 bases; nucleotides not matched to a gene: 19. The CDR3 is 17 amino acids. Per the germline V gene, CDR1 is MDHEN and CDR2 is SYDVKM. The chain's CDR3 is CASIGGISGRASYEQFF. CDR3 in DNA: TGTGCCAGCATAGGAGGGATAAGCGGGAGGGCCTCCTACGAGCAGTTCTTC.

Of note for this clonotype: The junction differs from germline at one of its ends, possibly a read error. The chain employs TRBV12-3 or TRBV12-4 and TRBJ2-5, with 7 bases matching TRBD1. This CDR3 region has 14 residues. CDR3 amino acids: CVSSARQGWETQYF. The CDR3 region has the DNA TGTGTCAGCAGTGCCAGACAGGGTTGGGAGACCCAGTACTTC.

This clonotype has a count of ten or more. The chain has TRBV20-1 and TRBJ2-6; D gene uncertain. The CDR3 has 12 amino acids. CDR1 and CDR2 from the germline V gene are DFQATT and SNEGSKA (reference sequence). Trimming left V 4 bases short and J 3 bases short, with 4 bases between. CDR3 in amino acids: CSAIIGANVLTF. CDR3 DNA: TGCAGTGCTATAATTGGGGCCAACGTCCTGACTTTC.

In this sample, this clonotype turned up a few times. This sequence joins TRBV20-1 and TRBJ1-4; weak D call: TRBD1 (5 bases). V was shortened by 3 bases and J by 5 bases, with 16 bases between the two germline ends. The CDR3 is 15 amino acids. In germline, CDR1 is DFQATT, CDR2 SNEGSKA (reference sequence). The CDR3 DNA is TGCAGTGCTAGTGGTCGGGACGGCTCGAATGAAAAACTGTTTTTT. Translation: CSASGRDGSNEKLFF.

CDR3 sequence (DNA): TGTGCCAGCAGTGCGACACGACTAAATTCACCCCTCCACTTT. It yields the protein CASSATRLNSPLHF. The rearrangement links TRBV12-3 or TRBV12-4 to TRBJ1-6; unclear D gene. This CDR3 has 14 residues. Between the trimmed V and J ends, which lost 5 bases and 7 bases, there was a span of 12 bases.

This chain connects TRBV7-9 to TRBJ2-6, with TRBD1 matching over 8 bases. The V gene end was trimmed by 1 base and the J gene end by 3 bases; junction bases not matched to a gene: 5. Per the germline V gene, CDR1 is SEHNR and CDR2 is FQNEAQ (reference sequence). The CDR3 length is 17 residues. The CDR3 coding sequence is TGTGCCAGCAGCTTAGTGGCAGGGGGCTTTGGGGCCAACGTCCTGACTTTC. As protein: CASSLVAGGFGANVLTF.

CDR3 coding DNA: TGCGCCAGCCGGGGGGGACAGGCCCAACGTCCTAACTATGGCTACACCTTC. It codes for CASRGGQAQRPNYGYTF. This chain links TRBV5-1 with TRBJ1-2; 8 bases align to TRBD1. The V gene's germline CDR1 is SGHRS and CDR2 YFSETQ. CDR3 length: 17 amino acids. V lost 7 bases, J lost 0 bases, and 14 bases stayed unmatched.

For the CDR3, the DNA is TGTGCCATCAGGGAAGGACCCATAGCGGGACAGCCCCAGCATTTT. As protein: CAIREGPIAGQPQHF. This rearrangement joins TRBV10-3 to TRBJ1-5; D is uncertain. The germline V and J ends were trimmed by 6 bases and 7 bases, with 19 bases remaining between them. The CDR3 spans 15 residues. In germline, CDR1 is ENHRY, CDR2 SYGVKD.

CDR3: CASSELGGTQYF. The CDR3 DNA reads TGCGCCAGCAGTGAGCTCGGCGGGACCCAGTACTTC. The chain links TRBV10-1 to TRBJ2-4; D is ambiguous. TRBJ2-5 matches the DNA end more closely, so the J call is doubtful. Germline V gives CDR1 WNHNN, CDR2 SYGVQD (reference sequence). The CDR3 spans 12 residues.

The rearrangement links TRBV11-2 to TRBJ2-2, with D tentatively TRBD1 (5 bases). The germline V and J ends were trimmed by 11 bases and 3 bases, with 13 bases remaining between them. The germline CDR1 and CDR2 sequences are SGHAT and FQNNGV. CDR3 length: 13 residues. Written as DNA, the CDR3 is TGTGCCTCAACAGGTTGGGACACCGGGGAGCTGTTTTTT. Translation gives CASTGWDTGELFF.

The CDR3 loop is CSASILDYGYTF. CDR3 coding DNA: TGCAGTGCTAGTATCCTGGACTATGGCTACACCTTC. V usage is TRBV20-1 and J usage is TRBJ1-2; D gene uncertain. Germline CDR1 is DFQATT and CDR2 is SNEGSKA (reference sequence). This CDR3 region has 12 residues. Between the trimmed V and J ends, which lost 3 bases and 3 bases, there was a span of 8 bases.

There are a few counts of this clonotype. The rearrangement joins TRBV7-8 to TRBJ2-7, with 8 bases lining up with TRBD2. Germline loops: CDR1 SGHVS, CDR2 FQNEAQ. The V segment lost 2 bases and the J segment 3 bases; nucleotides outside the gene matches: 12. This CDR3 spans 17 amino acids. CDR3 sequence reads: CASSLHLGGGHHYEQYF. The CDR3 DNA follows: TGTGCCAGCAGCTTACATCTCGGGGGGGGACACCACTACGAGCAGTACTTC.

This rearrangement joins TRBV9 to TRBJ2-1; D not resolved. Germline CDR1 is SGDLS and CDR2 is YYNGEE. The CDR3 runs to 8 residues. The DNA for the CDR3 is TGTGGCTCGCGGGAGCAGTTCTTC. Protein product: CGSREQFF.

In regard to this clonotype: At one end, the junction sequence differs from germline, possibly due to a read error. The chain links TRBV6-2 or TRBV6-3 to TRBJ2-3; 8 bases align to TRBD1. CDR1 and CDR2 (germline): MNHEY, SVGEGT. The CDR3 length is 20 residues. The CDR3 loop reads CASGYRTTGDLRASTDTQYF. The CDR3 nucleotides read TGTGCCAGCGGTTACCGCACGACAGGGGATCTACGAGCGAGCACAGATACGCAGTATTTT.

The V and J genes are TRBV7-9 and TRBJ2-4; the D gene is possibly TRBD1 (6 bases). CDR3 length: 16 amino acids. V was trimmed by 5 bases and J by 6 bases, leaving 20 bases between them. From germline, CDR1 is SEHNR and CDR2 FQNEAQ (reference sequence). The CDR3 spells CASSPFGIGGVNIQYF. CDR3 nucleotides: TGTGCCAGCAGCCCATTCGGGATAGGGGGTGTAAACATTCAGTACTTC.

DNA for the CDR3: TGTGCCAGCCTTCTGACCCGACAGGGCACAGATACGCAGTATTTT. Translating gives CASLLTRQGTDTQYF. The gene calls are TRBV7-9 and TRBJ2-3; D may be TRBD1 (6 bases). This CDR3 contains 15 residues. V lost 8 bases to trimming and J lost 1 base, with 16 bases between them. From germline, CDR1 is SEHNR and CDR2 FQNEAQ (reference sequence).

The rearrangement joins TRBV11-3 to TRBJ2-7, with D possibly matching TRBD2 (5 bases). Germline CDR1 is SGHNT and CDR2 is YENEEA. V shed 5 bases and J shed 12 bases, with 17 bases lying between them. The CDR3 has 12 residues. The CDR3 nucleotides are TGTGCCAGCAGCCCTGGGGTAGCGAAGCCGTACTTC. Its translation is CASSPGVAKPYF. Full variable domain (missing parts from reference TRBV11-3 and TRBJ2-7): EAGVVQSPRYKIIEKKQPVAFWCNPISGHNTLYWYLQNLGQGPELLIRYENEEAVDDSQLPKDRFSAERLKGVDSTLKIQPAELGDSAVYLCASSPGVAKPYFGPGTRLTVT.

The genes are TRBV2 and TRBJ2-3; tentative D call: TRBD1 (5 bases). Trimming took off 11 bases at V and 2 bases at J, with 14 bases between the two ends. CDR1 and CDR2 (germline): SNHLY, FYNNEI. This CDR3 is built from 13 residues. The CDR3: CASRGGHTDTQYF. The CDR3 bases are TGTGCCTCCCGAGGTGGACACACAGATACGCAGTATTTT.

This chain links TRBV6-1 with TRBJ2-5; D not certain. With the DNA end fitting TRBJ2-7 better, the J assignment may be wrong. The CDR3 sequence is 14 residues long. Germline values: CDR1 MNHNS, CDR2 SASEGT. CDR3 nucleotide sequence: TGTGCCAGCAGTGAAGCCGACGGTTCGGGCGAGCAGTACTTC. Translating it yields CASSEADGSGEQYF.

The chain couples TRBV3-1 to TRBJ2-7; D is possibly TRBD1 (5 bases). Per the germline V gene, CDR1 is LGHDT and CDR2 is YNNKEL (reference sequence). Trimming cost V 1 base and J 6 bases, with 16 bases left between them. The CDR3 totals 15 residues. The CDR3 region is CASSQAPQGSAEQYF. The CDR3 DNA reads TGTGCCAGCAGCCAAGCCCCCCAGGGATCTGCCGAGCAGTACTTC.

V gene TRBV6-1 combines with J gene TRBJ2-5; D unclear. The closer fit of TRBJ2-7 to the DNA end suggests the J call may be wrong. The CDR3 consists of 13 residues. Germline V CDR1 and CDR2: MNHNS, SASEGT. The CDR3 DNA follows: TGTGCCAGCAGTGAAGCGCTAGAATACGAGCAGTACTTC. Its translation: CASSEALEYEQYF.